This TCR beta chain is drawn from a study of blood T cell repertoires in COVID-19. This CDR3 region has 16 residues. The ends were cut back, 0 bases at V and 0 bases at J, with 12 bases in the middle. CDR1 SGHRS and CDR2 YFSETQ come from the germline V gene. TCRdb's copy holds only in-frame clones and misses some; the assay was immunoSEQ multiplex PCR. The sample records approximately 170,000 clones, 80% to 90% being singletons. The receptor was isolated from a woman between 45 and 65 years old who had recovered from COVID-19. This chain connects TRBV5-1 to TRBJ2-5; D might be TRBD2 (5 bases). The source material was PBMCs or T cells enriched from blood (not recorded which). Here the CDR3 reads CASSLGLAGHQETQYF. The CDR3 nucleotides are TGCGCCAGCAGCTTGGGCCTTGCGGGCCACCAAGAGACCCAGTACTTC.